The clone carrying this T cell receptor beta chain showed up many times. Its antigen is not identified. This entry comes from a study of T cell repertoires in cytomegalovirus infection. Study background: Shared public TCR beta signatures pointed to both CMV infection and a matching HLA type. Study-wide findings and caveats: There were HLA-C-restricted CMV-specific TCR beta clonotypes dominating the ex vivo response. Summed public TCR beta family frequency identified CMV carriers bearing the relevant HLA.

The V gene lost 6 bases and the J gene lost 8 bases, with 17 bases spanning the gap. The germline V gene has CDR1 MNHEY and CDR2 SMNVEV (reference sequence). The CDR3 is 14 residues long. TCRdb processed the reads anew with MiXCR; each CDR3 protein has one entry. The repertoire holds roughly 110,000 distinct CDR3 sequences, with around 9.1% as singletons. This TCR derives from a human donor in good health (CMV status not recorded). Some clones in this sample may be carry-over from other donors' samples. The rearrangement links TRBV27 to TRBJ1-5; D might be TRBD1 (6 bases). The specimen was PBMCs, sequenced either directly or after in vitro stimulation (not recorded which). CDR3 in DNA: TGTGCCAGCAGCCAAATACAGGGTCTGGAGCCCCAGCATTTT. This sequence encodes CASSQIQGLEPQHF.